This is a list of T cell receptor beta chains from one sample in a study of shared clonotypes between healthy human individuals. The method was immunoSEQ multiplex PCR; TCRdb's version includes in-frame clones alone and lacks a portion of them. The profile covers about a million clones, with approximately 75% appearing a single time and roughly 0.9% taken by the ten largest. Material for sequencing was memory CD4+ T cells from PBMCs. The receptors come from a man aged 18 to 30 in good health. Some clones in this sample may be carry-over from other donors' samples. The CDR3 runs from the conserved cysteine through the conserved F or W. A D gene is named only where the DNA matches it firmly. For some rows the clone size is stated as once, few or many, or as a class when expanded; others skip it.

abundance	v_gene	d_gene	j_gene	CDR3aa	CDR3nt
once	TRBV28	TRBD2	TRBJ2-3	CASSHRRLAGVGDTQYF	TGTGCCAGCAGCCATCGGAGACTAGCGGGAGTGGGGGATACGCAGTATTTT
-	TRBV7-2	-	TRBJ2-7	CASSPRPGGSTYEQYF	TGTGCCAGCAGCCCTCGGCCTGGCGGCTCAACCTACGAGCAGTACTTC
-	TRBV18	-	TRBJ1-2	CASSRESGESGYTF	TGTGCCAGCTCAAGAGAATCAGGGGAAAGTGGCTACACCTTC
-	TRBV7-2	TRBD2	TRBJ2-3	CASLLLAGDTQYF	TGTGCCAGCCTCTTACTAGCGGGAGATACGCAGTATTTT
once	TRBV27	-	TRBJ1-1	CASSLWGANEAFF	TGTGCCAGCAGTTTATGGGGGGCGAATGAAGCTTTCTTT
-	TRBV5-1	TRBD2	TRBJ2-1	CASSFGDYSYNEQFF	TGCGCCAGCAGCTTTGGGGACTACTCCTACAATGAGCAGTTCTTC
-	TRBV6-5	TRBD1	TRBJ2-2	CASSYLGTGNTGELFF	TGTGCCAGCAGTTACTTAGGGACAGGGAACACCGGGGAGCTGTTTTTT
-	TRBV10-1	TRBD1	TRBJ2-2	CASSESRIFGQVNTGELFF	TGCGCCAGCAGTGAGTCTCGGATTTTCGGACAGGTGAACACCGGGGAGCTGTTTTTT
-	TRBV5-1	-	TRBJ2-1	CASSLVAGSYNEQFF	TGCGCCAGCAGCTTGGTGGCGGGGTCCTACAATGAGCAGTTCTTC
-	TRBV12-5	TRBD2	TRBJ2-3	CASGLAGADTQYF	TGTGCTAGTGGACTAGCGGGAGCAGATACGCAGTATTTT
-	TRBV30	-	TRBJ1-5	CAWNRNSNQPQHF	TGTGCCTGGAACCGAAATAGCAATCAGCCCCAGCATTTT
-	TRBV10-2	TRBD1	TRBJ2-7	CASTRDRVSYEQYF	TGCGCCAGCACCCGGGACAGGGTTTCCTACGAGCAGTACTTC
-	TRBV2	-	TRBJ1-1	CASKAGKNTEAFF	TGTGCCAGCAAGGCGGGAAAGAACACTGAAGCTTTCTTT
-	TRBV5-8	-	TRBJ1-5	CASSLGQGGRNQPQHF	TGTGCCAGCAGCTTGGGGCAGGGTGGGCGCAATCAGCCCCAGCATTTT
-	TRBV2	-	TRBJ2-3	CASREWGMGDTQYF	TGTGCCAGCAGGGAATGGGGGATGGGGGATACGCAGTATTTT
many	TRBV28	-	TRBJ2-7	CASSFPQGRHEQYF	TGTGCCAGCAGTTTTCCGCAGGGGAGGCACGAGCAGTACTTC
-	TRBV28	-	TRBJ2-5	CASSYGSETQYF	TGTGCCAGCAGTTACGGGAGCGAGACCCAGTACTTC
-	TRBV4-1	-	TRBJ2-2	CASSQWASSTGELFF	TGCGCCAGCAGCCAATGGGCTAGCAGCACCGGGGAGCTGTTTTTT
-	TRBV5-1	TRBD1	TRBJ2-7	CASSLAPQGVYSVSYEQYF	TGCGCCAGCAGCTTGGCCCCACAGGGGGTCTATTCCGTCTCCTACGAGCAGTACTTC
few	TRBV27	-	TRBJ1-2	CASSPIPTGLDRNYGYTF	TGTGCCAGCAGTCCCATCCCTACAGGGTTAGATCGGAACTATGGCTACACCTTC
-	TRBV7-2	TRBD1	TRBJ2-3	CASSLNGPARGLADTQYF	TGTGCCAGCAGCCTAAACGGTCCGGCCAGGGGGCTGGCAGATACGCAGTATTTT
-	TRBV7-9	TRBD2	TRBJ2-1	CASTSGGSSYNEQFF	TGTGCCAGCACTAGCGGGGGAAGCTCCTACAATGAGCAGTTCTTC
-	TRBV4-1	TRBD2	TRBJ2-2	CASSQDPPGLAGGRTGELFF	TGCGCCAGCAGCCAAGATCCCCCGGGACTAGCGGGAGGAAGAACCGGGGAGCTGTTTTTT
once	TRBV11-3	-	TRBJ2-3	CASSFRATDTQYF	TGTGCCAGCAGCTTCAGGGCTACAGATACGCAGTATTTT
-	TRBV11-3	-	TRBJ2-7	CASSWGDYEQYF	TGTGCCAGCAGCTGGGGGGACTACGAGCAGTACTTC
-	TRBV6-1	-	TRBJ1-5	CASSEAVGRGGNQPQHF	TGTGCCAGCAGTGAAGCGGTTGGCAGGGGCGGCAATCAGCCCCAGCATTTT
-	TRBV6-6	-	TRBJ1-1	CASSYGGKNTEAFF	TGTGCCAGCAGTTACGGGGGGAAGAACACTGAAGCTTTCTTT
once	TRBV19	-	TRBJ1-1	CASSIGGGTEAFF	TGTGCCAGTAGTATAGGCGGGGGCACTGAAGCTTTCTTT
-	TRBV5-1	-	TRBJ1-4	CASSLFSNEKLFF	TGCGCCAGCAGCTTGTTCAGTAATGAAAAACTGTTTTTT